This TCR beta chain comes out of a study of shared clonotypes between healthy human individuals. Method: immunoSEQ multiplex PCR; TCRdb's copy keeps in-frame clones and lacks some. The table includes hundreds of thousands of clones, 96% detected once. CDR1 is MNHEY and CDR2 is SVGAGI in the germline V gene. CDR3 length: 14 amino acids. The V and J genes are TRBV6-5 and TRBJ2-5, with a weak D call TRBD1 (6 bases). The DNA end lines up better with TRBJ2-7; the J call may be wrong. This receptor was taken from a woman aged 30 to 39 in good health. Source material: naive CD4+ T cells sorted from blood. Indicated subset: CD45RA+ positively selected. The CDR3 region is CASSYSGQGHEQYF. Written as DNA, the CDR3 is TGTGCCAGCAGTTACTCGGGGCAGGGGCACGAGCAGTACTTC.